This T cell receptor beta chain was recovered during a study of T cell changes during pregnancy in multiple sclerosis. CDR3 length equals 13 residues. Trimming took off 2 bases at V and 4 bases at J, with 8 bases between the two ends. Germline CDR1 MNHEY, CDR2 SMNVEV (reference sequence). Assay: immunoSEQ multiplex PCR; the TCRdb copy retains only in-frame clones and omits some. Among fewer than 50,000 clones, 90% to 95% were seen once, and the ten largest hold 6.5% to 9.5%. The specimen comprised CD8+ T cells from peripheral blood mononuclear cells, sampled in the third trimester of pregnancy. The receptor's source is a female donor with multiple sclerosis, enrolled in a pregnancy study. The chain carries TRBV27 and TRBJ1-1; TRBD1 might be the D (5 bases). The CDR3 sequence: CASSLRGGTEAFF. The CDR3 DNA reads TGTGCCAGCAGTTTAAGGGGTGGCACTGAAGCTTTCTTT.